The source of this T cell receptor beta chain is a study of blood T cell repertoires in COVID-19. Study information: T cells, B-cell-depleted T cells, or PBMCs provided the cDNA or gDNA that served as material.

Generated by immunoSEQ multiplex PCR, the TCRdb table keeps only in-frame clones and is missing some. The sample yields about 180,000 clones, roughly 85% seen once. The germline V gene encodes CDR1 LGHDT and CDR2 YNNKEL (reference sequence). J lost 7 bases, V lost 4 bases, and 7 bases had no gene match. CDR3 length: 13 amino acids. The origin of this receptor is a man aged 55-75 years with acute or convalescent COVID-19. The sequencing input was peripheral blood. The J gene is TRBJ2-7, the V gene TRBV3-1 (or the pseudogene TRBV3-2); 7 positions match TRBD2. CDR3: CASSLSTSWEQYF. The CDR3 coding sequence is TGTGCCAGCAGCCTATCGACTAGCTGGGAGCAGTACTTC.